This T cell receptor beta chain was captured by sequencing in a study of glioma-infiltrating T cells after dendritic cell vaccination. Study background: At biweekly intervals, patients got three intradermal dendritic cell vaccine injections. Broader study findings: Longer survival after dendritic cell vaccination followed higher pretreatment TIL content.

Input was approximately 2.1 ug genomic DNA, or all available if less. TCRdb keeps only in-frame clones here, not all; method: immunoSEQ multiplex PCR. The sample has more than 95,000 clones; about four fifths are singletons. This clone was counted a few times. The antigen is not known. CDR1 SGHDT and CDR2 YYEEEE come from the germline V gene. CDR3 size: 13 residues. The germline V and J ends were trimmed by 4 bases and 5 bases, with 10 bases remaining between them. The V gene is TRBV5-6, the J gene TRBJ1-3, with D possibly being TRBD1 (5 bases). This specimen was blood, taken before dendritic cell vaccination. The receptor was isolated from a human donor with glioblastoma. CDR3 sequence (DNA): TGTGCCAGCAGCATGGACACCAGAAACACCATATATTTT. Protein product: CASSMDTRNTIYF. The full variable domain, rest sourced from reference TRBV5-6 and TRBJ1-3, is DAGVTQSPTHLIKTRGQQVTLRCSPKSGHDTVSWYQQALGQGPQFIFQYYEEEERQRGNFPDRFSGHQFPNYSSELNVNALLLGDSALYLCASSMDTRNTIYFGEGSWLTVV.